This TCR beta chain was identified in a study of CD8 T cells in Susac syndrome. V lost 0 bases, J lost 3 bases, and 6 bases stayed unmatched. The CDR3 runs 16 residues. Germline CDR1 is MGHRA and CDR2 is YSYEKL. The authors reverse transcribed about 0.5 to 1 ug RNA with random hexamers. In TCRdb, the immunoSEQ multiplex PCR reads were re-called with MiXCR into one record per CDR3 protein. The sample has over 150,000 distinct CDR3 sequences, 90% to 95% seen once. The multiple sclerosis controls, all treatment-naive patients, had relapsing-remitting disease that was stable or active. TEMRA cells were enriched by FACS, while CD8+ and CD4+ T cells were obtained through a negative isolation that was performed magnetically.

The chain employs TRBV4-1 and TRBJ2-7; the match to TRBD2 covers 9 bases. Sequencing was done on a sample of CD4+ T cells from PBMCs. The clonotype originates from a human donor with multiple sclerosis. CDR3 nucleotides: TGCGCCAGCAGCCAAGATAAAGCGGGAGGCATCTACGAGCAGTACTTC. Encoded protein: CASSQDKAGGIYEQYF.